This paragraph reports one TCR beta chain. Participants' reported clinical history set cohort assignment. V gave up 7 bases and J gave up 3 bases; unmatched junction bases: 8. Germline assignment: CDR1 MDHEN and CDR2 SYDVKM. The CDR3 extends over 14 amino acids. The data were produced by immunoSEQ multiplex PCR, yet TCRdb's version contains in-frame clones alone and is incomplete. The sample has approximately 360,000 clones, around 87% seen once. This sample is drawn from a study of blood T cell repertoires in COVID-19. The wider study: Samples came from the United States, Italy and Spain, spanning acute and convalescent COVID-19. PBMCs, B-cell-depleted T cells, or T cells provided the cDNA or gDNA that made up the material.

Material: PBMCs or T cells enriched from blood (not recorded which). This chain joins TRBV28 and TRBJ2-7; 8 nucleotides agree with TRBD2. The source of this sequence is a man aged 35 to 55 in a cohort exposed to, infected with or recovered from COVID-19 (not recorded which). Here the CDR3 reads CASTRSGAVYEQYF. The DNA of the CDR3 is TGTGCCAGCACCCGTAGCGGGGCAGTCTACGAGCAGTACTTC.